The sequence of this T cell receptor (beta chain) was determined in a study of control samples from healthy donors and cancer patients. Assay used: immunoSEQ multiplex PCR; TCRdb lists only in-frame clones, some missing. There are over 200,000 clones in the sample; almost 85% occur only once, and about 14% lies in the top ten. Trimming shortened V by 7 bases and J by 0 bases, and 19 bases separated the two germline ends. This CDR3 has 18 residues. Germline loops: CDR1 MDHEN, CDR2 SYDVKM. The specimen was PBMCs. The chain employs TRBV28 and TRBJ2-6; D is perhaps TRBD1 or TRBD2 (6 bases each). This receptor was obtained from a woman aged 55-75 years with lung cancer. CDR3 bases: TGTGCCAGCAAGGGGGGTGGCAGGGCATACTCTGGGGCCAACGTCCTGACTTTC. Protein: CASKGGGRAYSGANVLTF.